A selection of T cell receptor beta chains follows, all from one sample in a study of blood T cell repertoires in COVID-19. TCRdb keeps only in-frame clones here, not all; method: immunoSEQ multiplex PCR. In the table there are about 64,000 clones, 85% to 90% of which are singletons. The source material was peripheral blood. The receptors were gathered from a man aged 50 to 59 with active COVID-19. The CDR3 runs from the conserved cysteine through the conserved F or W. The D gene is left open where the match is weak. A clone size is listed for some rows: how often the clone was seen (once, few, many), or a class if it is expanded.

V: TRBV7-6
length: 16
J: TRBJ2-3
D: TRBD2
size: -
DNA: TGTGCCAGCAGCTTAGGTGCGGGAGGGTACACAGATACGCAGTATTTT
CDR3: CASSLGAGGYTDTQYF

V: TRBV7-3
length: 13
J: TRBJ2-7
D: TRBD1
size: -
DNA: TGTGCCAGCAGTCCAGGGGGTGCCTACGAGCAGTACTTC
CDR3: CASSPGGAYEQYF

V: TRBV19
length: 14
J: TRBJ2-3
D: -
size: -
DNA: TGTGCCAGTAAGTTCCGGGGAGATTTAGATACGCAGTATTTT
CDR3: CASKFRGDLDTQYF

V: TRBV4-3
length: 15
J: TRBJ2-1
D: -
size: -
DNA: TGCGCCAGCAGCCAAGGGGTGAGCGGCTACAATGAGCAGTTCTTC
CDR3: CASSQGVSGYNEQFF

V: TRBV7-8
length: 16
J: TRBJ2-3
D: TRBD2
size: once
DNA: TGTGCCAGCAGCTTAGTTAGCGGGGGAAGTACAGATACGCAGTATTTT
CDR3: CASSLVSGGSTDTQYF

V: TRBV2
length: 19
J: TRBJ2-7
D: -
size: -
DNA: TGTGCCAGCAGCGGGGACTCCGGGACGGCAATCAAGAGCTCCTACGAGCAGTACTTC
CDR3: CASSGDSGTAIKSSYEQYF

V: TRBV7-9
length: 13
J: TRBJ1-2
D: -
size: -
DNA: TGTGCCAGCAGCTTGGCGGAGGACTATGGCTACACCTTC
CDR3: CASSLAEDYGYTF

V: TRBV5-1
length: 14
J: TRBJ2-7
D: TRBD1
size: -
DNA: TGCGCCAGCAGCTTCCGGGACAGGGGATACGAGCAGTACTTC
CDR3: CASSFRDRGYEQYF

V: TRBV5-4
length: 16
J: TRBJ1-1
D: TRBD1
size: -
DNA: TGTGCCAGCTGGCGGGTGACAGGGGCAATGAACACTGAAGCTTTCTTT
CDR3: CASWRVTGAMNTEAFF

V: TRBV5-1
length: 19
J: TRBJ2-1
D: TRBD2
size: -
DNA: TGCGCCAGCAGCTTTCTGGGGACTAGCGGGGGGCGAACCTACAATGAGCAGTTCTTC
CDR3: CASSFLGTSGGRTYNEQFF

V: TRBV4-1
length: 13
J: TRBJ1-4
D: -
size: -
DNA: TGCGCCAGCAGCCAAAGCGGGGACAAAAAACTGTTTTTT
CDR3: CASSQSGDKKLFF

V: TRBV12-5
length: 16
J: TRBJ2-6
D: -
size: -
DNA: TGTGCTAGTGGGGCATACAGGGACTCTGGGGCCAACGTCCTGACTTTC
CDR3: CASGAYRDSGANVLTF

V: TRBV5-4
length: 16
J: TRBJ1-4
D: -
size: -
DNA: TGTGCCAGCAGCCGCCAGGAGGGGCAGCGGAATGAAAAACTGTTTTTT
CDR3: CASSRQEGQRNEKLFF

V: TRBV28
length: 18
J: TRBJ2-1
D: TRBD2
size: -
DNA: TGTGCCAGCAGTCTAAGGGAACTAGCGGGAGGGACGTACAATGAGCAGTTCTTC
CDR3: CASSLRELAGGTYNEQFF

V: TRBV6-5
length: 14
J: TRBJ1-2
D: -
size: -
DNA: TGTGCCAGCAGTTCGAAGACAGGTTCAGGAGGCTACACCTTC
CDR3: CASSSKTGSGGYTF

V: TRBV18
length: 15
J: TRBJ1-6
D: TRBD1
size: -
DNA: TGTGCCAGCTCACCTTCCGGCACAGGGGACTCACCCCTCCACTTT
CDR3: CASSPSGTGDSPLHF

V: TRBV7-3
length: 16
J: TRBJ2-3
D: TRBD2
size: -
DNA: TGTGCCAGCAGCTTAACCAGCGGGGGGAACACAGATACGCAGTATTTT
CDR3: CASSLTSGGNTDTQYF

V: TRBV6-6
length: 14
J: TRBJ1-2
D: -
size: -
DNA: TGTGCCAGCAGTTTTGACACCTCCACCTATGGCTACACCTTC
CDR3: CASSFDTSTYGYTF

V: TRBV6-6
length: 14
J: TRBJ2-3
D: TRBD2
size: -
DNA: TGTGCCAGCAGCAGGGAGCGGGGTGGAGATACGCAGTATTTT
CDR3: CASSRERGGDTQYF

V: TRBV28
length: 15
J: TRBJ2-1
D: -
size: -
DNA: TGTGCCAGCACCTCCCATGGGGCCTCTAAAAATGAGCAGTTCTTC
CDR3: CASTSHGASKNEQFF

V: TRBV27
length: 15
J: TRBJ2-2
D: TRBD1
size: -
DNA: TGTGCCAGCACTACGACAGGGGGATATCCCGGGGAGCTGTTTTTT
CDR3: CASTTTGGYPGELFF

V: TRBV30
length: 15
J: TRBJ1-1
D: -
size: -
DNA: TGTGCCTGGAGTGTTGGGGCAGGGAGGGCCACTGAAGCTTTCTTT
CDR3: CAWSVGAGRATEAFF

V: TRBV19
length: 14
J: TRBJ1-1
D: -
size: -
DNA: TGTGCCAGTAGTATTGCCGTGGCTCGGGGTGAAGCTTTCTTT
CDR3: CASSIAVARGEAFF

V: TRBV7-8
length: 11
J: TRBJ2-7
D: -
size: -
DNA: TGTGCCAGCAGCCTCTACTACGAGCAGTACTTC
CDR3: CASSLYYEQYF

V: TRBV9
length: 14
J: TRBJ2-7
D: TRBD2
size: few
DNA: TGTGCCAGCAGCCCGGGGACTAGCGGGAGGGTTTCCTACTTC
CDR3: CASSPGTSGRVSYF

V: TRBV19
length: 15
J: TRBJ1-5
D: TRBD1
size: -
DNA: TGTGCCAGTAGGGTCGACAGGGAGATTGATCAGCCCCAGCATTTT
CDR3: CASRVDREIDQPQHF

V: TRBV7-2
length: 13
J: TRBJ2-7
D: TRBD2
size: -
DNA: TGTGCCAGCAGCGGGAGGGAAACCTACGAGCAGTACTTC
CDR3: CASSGRETYEQYF

V: TRBV5-5
length: 15
J: TRBJ2-3
D: -
size: -
DNA: TGTGCCAGCAGCTTGGAGGGGGGGGGCACAGATACGCAGTATTTT
CDR3: CASSLEGGGTDTQYF

V: TRBV28
length: 15
J: TRBJ1-2
D: TRBD1
size: -
DNA: TGTGCCAGCACTAAGGACAGGGGGGCCCTCTATGGCTACACCTTC
CDR3: CASTKDRGALYGYTF

V: TRBV6-5
length: 15
J: TRBJ2-7
D: TRBD1
size: -
DNA: TGTGCCAGCAGGACGGGGACAGGGAAGTCCTACGAGCAGTACTTC
CDR3: CASRTGTGKSYEQYF

V: TRBV6-1
length: 13
J: TRBJ1-1
D: -
size: -
DNA: TGTGCCAGCAGTGAAAGGGGGAACACTGAAGCTTTCTTT
CDR3: CASSERGNTEAFF

V: TRBV24-1
length: 16
J: TRBJ2-5
D: -
size: -
DNA: TGTGCCACCAGTGATTTTCCAGGGAACGTCCTGGAGACCCAGTACTTC
CDR3: CATSDFPGNVLETQYF

V: TRBV15
length: 14
J: TRBJ2-3
D: TRBD1
size: -
DNA: TGTGCCACCAGCAGAGATAGGGGGCCAGATACGCAGTATTTT
CDR3: CATSRDRGPDTQYF

V: TRBV19
length: 14
J: TRBJ1-4
D: -
size: -
DNA: TGTGCCAGTAGTATGTCGGGGAGGGAGGAAAAACTGTTTTTT
CDR3: CASSMSGREEKLFF

V: TRBV12-2
length: 15
J: TRBJ2-2
D: -
size: -
DNA: TGTGCAAGTCGCTCCCGGACAGGGTACACCGGGGAGCTGTTTTTT
CDR3: CASRSRTGYTGELFF

V: TRBV2
length: 12
J: TRBJ1-2
D: -
size: few
DNA: TGTGCCAGCAGTGGACAGGCCTATGGCTACACCTTC
CDR3: CASSGQAYGYTF

V: TRBV7-2
length: 18
J: TRBJ2-1
D: TRBD2
size: -
DNA: TGTGCCAGCAGCTCAAACCTTCCTACTAGCGGGGGCTACAATGAGCAGTTCTTC
CDR3: CASSSNLPTSGGYNEQFF

V: TRBV18
length: 13
J: TRBJ2-5
D: -
size: -
DNA: TGTGCCAGCTCACCAAGGCGCGGAGAGACCCAGTACTTC
CDR3: CASSPRRGETQYF

V: TRBV6-1
length: 13
J: TRBJ2-1
D: TRBD2
size: -
DNA: TGTGCCAGCAGTGAAATTGTGGGGGGAGGGAAGTTCTTC
CDR3: CASSEIVGGGKFF

V: TRBV19
length: 15
J: TRBJ2-7
D: -
size: -
DNA: TGTGCCACCCGGAAGAAGACGGAGAGCTCCTACGAGCAGTACTTC
CDR3: CATRKKTESSYEQYF

V: TRBV6-2/TRBV6-3
length: 15
J: TRBJ2-7
D: TRBD1
size: -
DNA: TGTGCCAGCAGTTACTCAAGGGACAGGGGTGGTGAGCAGTACTTC
CDR3: CASSYSRDRGGEQYF

V: TRBV27
length: 14
J: TRBJ2-7
D: TRBD2
size: once
DNA: TGTGCCAGCAGTTTTCTAGCGGGTACCTACGAGCAGTACTTC
CDR3: CASSFLAGTYEQYF

V: TRBV21-1
length: 19
J: TRBJ2-3
D: -
size: -
DNA: TGTGCCAGCAGCAAAGTGGGCCCAACTAGCGTCAGGATCAGGGATACGCAGTATTTT
CDR3: CASSKVGPTSVRIRDTQYF

V: TRBV28
length: 14
J: TRBJ2-7
D: -
size: -
DNA: TGTGCCAGCAGTTTTACAAGTAATATTGGCGAGCAGTACTTC
CDR3: CASSFTSNIGEQYF

V: TRBV4-3
length: 16
J: TRBJ2-1
D: TRBD2
size: -
DNA: TGCGCCAGCAGCCAAGACCTAGCGGGAACCTACAATGAGCAGTTCTTC
CDR3: CASSQDLAGTYNEQFF

V: TRBV7-3
length: 15
J: TRBJ2-7
D: TRBD2
size: -
DNA: TGTGCCAGCAGCTTAACTCCTAGCGGGAGCTACGAGCAGTACTTC
CDR3: CASSLTPSGSYEQYF

V: TRBV29-1
length: 10
J: TRBJ2-3
D: -
size: -
DNA: TGCAGCGTGACTCCAGATACGCAGTATTTT
CDR3: CSVTPDTQYF